Below are 5 T cell receptor beta chains sequenced from a single sample in a study of blood T cells in healthy people across ages. Through a sample-barcoded 5' primer and a J-beta primer mix, a second PCR was run for about 7 to 12 cycles. MiXCR, applied by TCRdb to the 5' RACE reads, yields one record per CDR3 protein. Here the sample spans about 1.5 million distinct CDR3 sequences, around 40% being singletons. Sequenced sample: blood. The origin of the receptors is a woman between 18 and 29 years old in good health.

This rearrangement joins TRBV20-1 to TRBJ2-1, with a tentative D call TRBD1 (5 bases). The DNA end is more similar to TRBJ2-7, so the J call may be wrong. This CDR3 is built from 15 residues. Germline V gives CDR1 DFQATT, CDR2 SNEGSKA (reference sequence). The CDR3 region has the DNA TGCAGTGCTAGAGATTGGCGGACAATGGACAATGAGCAGTACTTC. It codes for CSARDWRTMDNEQYF.

The chain combines TRBV29-1 with TRBJ1-2, with D tentatively TRBD1 (5 bases). The ends were cut back, 5 bases at V and 4 bases at J, with 11 bases in the middle. Germline CDR1 and CDR2: SQVTM and ANQGSEA. This CDR3 is 12 amino acids long. CDR3: CSVSRGSYGYTF. CDR3 nucleotides: TGCAGCGTTTCCCGGGGGAGCTATGGCTACACCTTC.

The rearrangement uses TRBV7-9 and TRBJ2-1, with a weak D call TRBD1 (6 bases). The germline gives CDR1 SEHNR, CDR2 FQNEAQ (reference sequence). This CDR3 is built from 19 residues. Trimming removed 4 bases from V and 10 bases from J, with 32 bases in between. DNA for the CDR3: TGTGCCAGCAGCTCCGGAAATCTGCGGGCGGTCAGGGGCTCACAGGAGCAGTTCTTC. As protein: CASSSGNLRAVRGSQEQFF.

This clonotype has more than one count but fewer than ten. This chain uses TRBV27 with TRBJ2-1, with 10 bases identical to TRBD2. TRBJ2-7 matches the DNA end more closely, so the J call is doubtful. This CDR3 has 17 residues. Germline V lookup: CDR1 MNHEY, CDR2 SMNVEV (reference sequence). The CDR3 coding sequence is TGTGCCAGCAGTTTTGATCTAGCGGGAGTCCCCTACAATGAGCAGTACTTC. The encoded protein is CASSFDLAGVPYNEQYF.

The chain is built from TRBV9 and TRBJ2-5; TRBD1 is a possible D gene (5 bases). The CDR3 runs to 15 residues. Germline assignment: CDR1 SGDLS and CDR2 YYNGEE. Trimming cost V 0 bases and J 1 base, with 10 bases left between them. Written as DNA, the CDR3 is TGTGCCAGCAGCGTAGCTACGACAGCCCAAGAGACCCAGTACTTC. Translating it yields CASSVATTAQETQYF.